This T cell receptor (beta chain) was observed in a study of shared clonotypes between healthy human individuals. A note on this clone: The antigen is not known.

Overall study results and limits: Naive CD4 clonotypes overlapped across a handful of donors at approximately 5.5%.

Measured with immunoSEQ multiplex PCR; TCRdb has only the in-frame clones, and not every one. The repertoire holds 2 million to 2.5 million clones, with around 95% as singletons. The sequencing input was naive CD4+ T cells sorted from blood. Subset specified: CD45RA+ positively selected. The receptor comes from a man younger than 35 in good health.

In nucleotides, the CDR3 is TGTGCCACCGGGTTAGGGGGACAGAAATACGAGCAGTACTTC. It specifies CATGLGGQKYEQYF. V usage is TRBV6-1 and J usage is TRBJ2-7; the match to TRBD1 covers 7 bases. Per germline, CDR1 MNHNS and CDR2 SASEGT. This CDR3 has 14 residues. V gave up 10 bases and J gave up 4 bases; unmatched junction bases: 13.